The 9 T cell receptor beta chains listed next were all sequenced from one sample in a study of cytomegalovirus exposure and HLA in healthy donors. The PCR used 60 Vbeta and 13 Jbeta primers. Data came from immunoSEQ multiplex PCR; TCRdb stores just in-frame clones and leaves some out. The sample includes around 210,000 clones, roughly 81% of them seen just once. The specimen was PBMCs. These receptors all stem from a girl aged 2-10 years in good health and CMV-seronegative.

This clone was seen just once. The chain uses TRBV19 and TRBJ1-2; the D gene is possibly TRBD1 (6 bases). Germline CDR1 LNHDA, CDR2 SQIVND (reference sequence). The CDR3 is 15 residues long. The V and J ends lost 7 bases and 3 bases respectively, with 18 bases between them. The CDR3 DNA reads as TGTGCCAGTAATGAGGACAGATCAAATTACTATGGCTACACCTTC. Translated: CASNEDRSNYYGYTF.

This clone was detected only once. This chain joins TRBV15 and TRBJ2-3, with 11 nucleotides matching TRBD2. This CDR3 comprises 15 residues. J gave up 4 bases and V 3 bases, and 3 bases lay outside the gene matches. CDR1 is LNHNV, CDR2 YYDKDF, per germline (reference sequence). The CDR3 region has the DNA TGTGCCACCAGCAGTAGCGGGGGGGCCCCAGATACGCAGTATTTT. It specifies CATSSSGGAPDTQYF.

This clone showed up just once. The chain carries TRBV19 and TRBJ2-5, with D perhaps TRBD1 (6 bases). Trimming cost V 8 bases and J 0 bases, with 13 bases left between them. The CDR3 extends over 14 amino acids. In germline, CDR1 is LNHDA, CDR2 SQIVND (reference sequence). Here the CDR3 reads CASCFWDNQETQYF. The CDR3 DNA reads as TGTGCCAGTTGTTTTTGGGACAACCAAGAGACCCAGTACTTC.

The rearrangement joins TRBV5-4 to TRBJ2-4, with 10 nucleotides matching TRBD1. Per the germline V gene, CDR1 is SGHNT and CDR2 is YYREEE (reference sequence). The CDR3 covers 15 residues. Trimming cost V 4 bases and J 9 bases; bases outside gene matches: 10. CDR3 loop: CASSVTGGGGTIQYF. DNA of the CDR3: TGTGCCAGCAGCGTGACAGGGGGCGGGGGGACCATTCAGTACTTC.

The chain combines TRBV27 with TRBJ1-5; tentative D call: TRBD1 (5 bases). V was pared by 8 bases and J by 2 bases, with 16 bases between. CDR1 is MNHEY and CDR2 is SMNVEV in the germline V gene (reference sequence). The CDR3 contains 15 residues. This chain's CDR3 is CASWSTGRGNQPQHF. Written as DNA, the CDR3 is TGTGCCAGCTGGTCAACAGGACGAGGCAATCAGCCCCAGCATTTT.

The chain recombines TRBV7-9 with TRBJ2-7, with TRBD1 identical over 7 bases. The CDR3 has 14 amino acids. J gave up 2 bases and V 5 bases, and 6 bases lay outside the gene matches. Germline V lookup: CDR1 SEHNR, CDR2 FQNEAQ (reference sequence). CDR3 sequence reads: CASSRPGQPYEQYF. The CDR3 DNA is TGTGCCAGCAGCCGCCCGGGACAGCCCTACGAGCAGTACTTC.

The chain combines TRBV7-9 with TRBJ1-1; tentatively, D is TRBD1 (6 bases). Trimming left V 5 bases short and J 5 bases short, with 15 bases between. Per germline, CDR1 SEHNR and CDR2 FQNEAQ (reference sequence). The CDR3 has 14 amino acids. CDR3 residues: CASSRQEQGTEAFF. CDR3 nucleotide sequence: TGTGCCAGCAGCCGTCAGGAACAGGGAACTGAAGCTTTCTTT.

The V call is TRBV19, the J call TRBJ2-5, with TRBD2 matching over 8 bases. The assigned J gene may be wrong: the sequence end matches TRBJ2-7 better. The CDR3 has 14 amino acids. Germline V gene data show CDR1 as LNHDA and CDR2 as SQIVND (reference sequence). CDR3 amino acids: CASGSGGSSYEQYF. The CDR3 DNA reads TGTGCCAGTGGAAGCGGGGGAAGCTCCTACGAGCAGTACTTC.

The chain joins TRBV7-7 to TRBJ2-7, with TRBD2 matching 7 bases. The CDR3 runs to 15 residues. With 8 bases clipped from V and 0 bases from J, the junction kept 10 bases outside the gene matches. Germline V gene sequence: CDR1 SSHAT, CDR2 FNYEAQ (reference sequence). The CDR3 nucleotides read TGTGCCAGCCCCAGTTGGGGGGGATTCTCCTACGAGCAGTACTTC. It specifies CASPSWGGFSYEQYF.